This T cell receptor beta chain was retrieved from a study of T cell responses to AZD1222 COVID-19 vaccine. The CDR3 sequence is 14 residues long. The V and J ends lost 5 bases and 6 bases, in that order; junction bases with no gene match: 4. From germline, CDR1 is MNHEY and CDR2 SVGAGI. A remark on this clone: Its antigen remains unidentified.

The assay was immunoSEQ multiplex PCR, and TCRdb's table has in-frame clones only and misses some. The repertoire has 100,000 to 150,000 clones, more than 85% of them found once; the top ten carry around 1.9%. Second-dose timings of about 4 or about 12 weeks were pooled. Study-wide points: Spike-specific TCR breadth and depth grew following two AZD1222 doses.

This sequence joins TRBV6-5 and TRBJ1-3, with TRBD1 identical over 10 bases. This TCR was sampled from an adult who received the AZD1222 COVID-19 vaccine. Sequences were derived from peripheral blood, sampled 28 days after the second AZD1222 dose. CDR3 amino acids: CASSRGQGKNTIYF. The CDR3 DNA is TGTGCCAGCAGTAGGGGACAGGGGAAAAACACCATATATTTT.